This record covers a single T cell receptor (beta chain). Assignments of participants to cohorts depended upon their own reported clinical history. The data belong to a study of blood T cell repertoires in COVID-19. Germline CDR1 reads LGHDT; CDR2 reads YNNKEL (reference sequence). The CDR3 is 11 amino acids. Trimming took 8 bases from V and 2 from J, leaving 6 bases between them. Profiling relied on immunoSEQ multiplex PCR, and the TCRdb table lists in-frame clones only, not all of them. This table has fewer than 300,000 clones, about four fifths appearing once. The TCR originated in a man between 35 and 55 years old who had been exposed to COVID-19. The V and J genes are TRBV3-1 (or the pseudogene TRBV3-2) and TRBJ1-2; unclear D gene. Specimen: PBMCs or T cells enriched from blood (not recorded which). The CDR3 DNA is TGTGCCAGCTCGGGGAACTATGGCTACACCTTC. Residues: CASSGNYGYTF.